These T cell receptor beta chains were read from a single sample in a study of T cell responses to AZD1222 COVID-19 vaccine. Repertoires were generated with immunoSEQ multiplex PCR, while TCRdb's copy carries only in-frame clones and drops some. The sample yields approximately 120,000 clones, around 89% seen once. The sequencing here drew on peripheral blood, taken on day 0 of MenACWY control vaccination. The receptors derive from an adult in good health. CDR3s include the opening cysteine and the closing phenylalanine or tryptophan. The order of the fields is V gene, J gene, clone size, CDR3 protein. Clone size is given for some rows only: seen once, a few or many times, or a class if the clone is expanded.

V: TRBV19
J: TRBJ2-1
size: once
CDR3: CASSTQREPYNEQFF

V: TRBV5-1
J: TRBJ2-2
size: .
CDR3: CASSPSENRGELFF

V: TRBV7-9
J: TRBJ2-1
size: once
CDR3: CASSTTDRQFF

V: TRBV5-1
J: TRBJ1-1
size: .
CDR3: CASSFSNKGEAFF

V: TRBV28
J: TRBJ1-4
size: .
CDR3: CASSPSGQDVSEKLFF

V: TRBV25-1
J: TRBJ2-7
size: .
CDR3: CASSKTYEQYF

V: TRBV3-1/TRBV3-2
J: TRBJ2-2
size: .
CDR3: CASSQDGGPGELFF

V: TRBV27
J: TRBJ1-2
size: .
CDR3: CASSLQSGGHYGYTF

V: TRBV28
J: TRBJ1-2
size: .
CDR3: CASSFRGLGNYGYTF

V: TRBV7-9
J: TRBJ2-3
size: .
CDR3: CASSPTSTTDTQYF

V: TRBV12-3/TRBV12-4
J: TRBJ2-1
size: .
CDR3: CASSPSGGSGEFF

V: TRBV19
J: TRBJ2-7
size: .
CDR3: CASSITRGYEQYF

V: TRBV11-2
J: TRBJ1-2
size: once
CDR3: CASSLVSPDRAYGYTF

V: TRBV5-1
J: TRBJ1-1
size: once
CDR3: CASSYQGSNTEAFF

V: TRBV12-3/TRBV12-4
J: TRBJ2-1
size: .
CDR3: CASSTRQGNEQFF

V: TRBV7-6
J: TRBJ1-6
size: .
CDR3: CASSLRAGDNSPLHF

V: TRBV3-1/TRBV3-2
J: TRBJ1-1
size: .
CDR3: CASSQDSRTETFF

V: TRBV6-5
J: TRBJ1-1
size: .
CDR3: CASRFTGNTEAFF

V: TRBV24-1
J: TRBJ2-1
size: .
CDR3: CATSPSGSNSNEQFF

V: TRBV10-1
J: TRBJ1-1
size: .
CDR3: CASRGEWNTEAFF

V: TRBV12-3/TRBV12-4
J: TRBJ2-5
size: .
CDR3: CASIQGQGQTQYF

V: TRBV6-5
J: TRBJ2-3
size: once
CDR3: CASRVLSTDTQYF

V: TRBV9
J: TRBJ2-7
size: .
CDR3: CASSANSYEQYF

V: TRBV3-1/TRBV3-2
J: TRBJ2-1
size: .
CDR3: CASSSGAGHGNEQFF

V: TRBV3-1/TRBV3-2
J: TRBJ2-1
size: .
CDR3: CASSPLTGLSEQFF

V: TRBV6-5
J: TRBJ2-7
size: .
CDR3: CASSLLAASYEQYF

V: TRBV11-2
J: TRBJ1-1
size: .
CDR3: CASSLQGGDTEAFF

V: TRBV2
J: TRBJ1-2
size: .
CDR3: CASSQQEFGGYTF

V: TRBV29-1
J: TRBJ1-5
size: .
CDR3: CSVRQGTDQPQHF

V: TRBV10-3
J: TRBJ1-1
size: .
CDR3: CAISESLNRPEAFF

V: TRBV18
J: TRBJ2-5
size: .
CDR3: CASSQTEIETQYF

V: TRBV2
J: TRBJ2-1
size: once
CDR3: CASRAGGPGNEQFF

V: TRBV30
J: TRBJ1-1
size: .
CDR3: CAWSVRSGVAFF

V: TRBV19
J: TRBJ1-4
size: .
CDR3: CASRFFGGSNEKLFF

V: TRBV5-1
J: TRBJ2-1
size: .
CDR3: CASSRGYNEQFF

V: TRBV18
J: TRBJ2-2
size: .
CDR3: CASSPSRIAGELFF

V: TRBV6-6
J: TRBJ2-1
size: .
CDR3: CASSYTVDEQFF

V: TRBV11-2
J: TRBJ2-5
size: .
CDR3: CASSLGLAGQETQYF

V: TRBV19
J: TRBJ1-1
size: once
CDR3: CASSLSGPNTEAFF

V: TRBV7-9
J: TRBJ2-1
size: .
CDR3: CASTSPGGEQFF

V: TRBV9
J: TRBJ2-1
size: .
CDR3: CASSVGYNEQFF

V: TRBV6-6
J: TRBJ1-2
size: .
CDR3: CASSLDGIGGYTF

V: TRBV27
J: TRBJ1-5
size: .
CDR3: CASSLGGHGNQPQHF

V: TRBV5-8
J: TRBJ2-3
size: .
CDR3: CASSVQVNIDTQYF

V: TRBV11-3
J: TRBJ2-1
size: .
CDR3: CASSLDGRGGRDEQFF